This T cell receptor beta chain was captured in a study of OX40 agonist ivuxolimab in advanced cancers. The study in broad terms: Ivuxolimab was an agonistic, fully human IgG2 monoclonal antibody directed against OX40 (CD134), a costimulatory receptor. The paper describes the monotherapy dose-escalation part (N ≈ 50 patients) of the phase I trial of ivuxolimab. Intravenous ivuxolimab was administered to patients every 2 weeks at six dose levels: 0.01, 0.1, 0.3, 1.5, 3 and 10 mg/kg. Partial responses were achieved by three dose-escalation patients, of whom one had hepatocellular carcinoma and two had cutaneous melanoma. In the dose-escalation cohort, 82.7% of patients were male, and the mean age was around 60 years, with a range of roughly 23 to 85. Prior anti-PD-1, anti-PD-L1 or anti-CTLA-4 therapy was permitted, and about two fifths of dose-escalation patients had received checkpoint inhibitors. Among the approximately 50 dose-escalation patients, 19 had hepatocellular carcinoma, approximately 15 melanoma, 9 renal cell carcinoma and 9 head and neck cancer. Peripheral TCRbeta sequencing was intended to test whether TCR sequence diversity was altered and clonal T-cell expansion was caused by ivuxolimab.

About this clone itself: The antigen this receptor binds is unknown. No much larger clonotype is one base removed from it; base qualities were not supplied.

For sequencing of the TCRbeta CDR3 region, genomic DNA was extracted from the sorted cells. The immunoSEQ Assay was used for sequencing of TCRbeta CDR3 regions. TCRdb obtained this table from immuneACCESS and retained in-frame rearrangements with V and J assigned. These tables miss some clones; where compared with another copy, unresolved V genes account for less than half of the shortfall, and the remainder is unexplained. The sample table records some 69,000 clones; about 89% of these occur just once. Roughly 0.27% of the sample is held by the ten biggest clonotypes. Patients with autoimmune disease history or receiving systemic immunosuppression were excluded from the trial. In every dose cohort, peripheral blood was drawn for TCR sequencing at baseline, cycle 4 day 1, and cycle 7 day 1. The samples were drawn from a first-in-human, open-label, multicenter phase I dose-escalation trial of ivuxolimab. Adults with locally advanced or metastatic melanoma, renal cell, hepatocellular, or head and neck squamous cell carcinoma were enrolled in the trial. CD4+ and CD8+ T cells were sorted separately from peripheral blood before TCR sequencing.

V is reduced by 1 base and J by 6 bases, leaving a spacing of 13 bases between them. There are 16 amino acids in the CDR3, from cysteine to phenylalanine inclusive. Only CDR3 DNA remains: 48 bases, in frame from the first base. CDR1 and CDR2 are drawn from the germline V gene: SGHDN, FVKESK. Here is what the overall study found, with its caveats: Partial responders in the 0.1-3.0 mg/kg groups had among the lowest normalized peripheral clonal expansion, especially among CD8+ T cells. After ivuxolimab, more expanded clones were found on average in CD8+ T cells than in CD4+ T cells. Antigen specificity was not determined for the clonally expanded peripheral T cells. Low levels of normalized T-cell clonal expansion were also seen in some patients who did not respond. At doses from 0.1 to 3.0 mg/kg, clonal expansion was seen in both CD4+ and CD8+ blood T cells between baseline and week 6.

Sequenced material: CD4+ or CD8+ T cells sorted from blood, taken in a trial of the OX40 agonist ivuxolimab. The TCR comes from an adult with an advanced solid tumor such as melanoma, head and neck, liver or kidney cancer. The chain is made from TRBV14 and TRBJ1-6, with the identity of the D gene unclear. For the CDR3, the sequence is CASSQALASFNSPLHF. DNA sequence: TGTGCCAGCAGCCAAGCGCTGGCGAGTTTTAATTCACCCCTCCACTTT.